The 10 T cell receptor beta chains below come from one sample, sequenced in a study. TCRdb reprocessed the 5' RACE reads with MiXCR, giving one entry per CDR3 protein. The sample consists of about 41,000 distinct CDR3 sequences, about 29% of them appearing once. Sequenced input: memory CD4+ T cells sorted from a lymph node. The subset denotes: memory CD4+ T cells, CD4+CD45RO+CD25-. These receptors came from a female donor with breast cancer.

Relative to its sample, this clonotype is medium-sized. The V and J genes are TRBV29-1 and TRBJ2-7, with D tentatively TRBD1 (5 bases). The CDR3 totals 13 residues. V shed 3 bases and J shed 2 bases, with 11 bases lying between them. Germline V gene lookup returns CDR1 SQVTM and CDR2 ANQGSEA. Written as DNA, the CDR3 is TGCAGCGTTGAGAGTTTAGGGGCCTACGAGCAGTACTTC. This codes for CSVESLGAYEQYF.

The CDR3 DNA sequence: TGTGCCAGCTCGACCAACAGGGGCTCCTATAATTCACCCCTCCACTTT. This encodes CASSTNRGSYNSPLHF. This chain links TRBV7-9 with TRBJ1-6; 7 bases fit TRBD1. Germline CDR1 SEHNR, CDR2 FQNEAQ (reference sequence). The CDR3 runs 16 residues. V trimming: 8 bases; J trimming: 0 bases; junction bases outside the gene matches: 7.

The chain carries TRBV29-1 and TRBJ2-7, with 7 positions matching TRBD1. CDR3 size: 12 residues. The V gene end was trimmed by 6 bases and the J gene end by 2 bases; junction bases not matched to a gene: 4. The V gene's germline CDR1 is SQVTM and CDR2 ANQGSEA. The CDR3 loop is CSVGDRPYEQYF. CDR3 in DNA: TGCAGCGTGGGGGACAGACCCTACGAGCAGTACTTC.

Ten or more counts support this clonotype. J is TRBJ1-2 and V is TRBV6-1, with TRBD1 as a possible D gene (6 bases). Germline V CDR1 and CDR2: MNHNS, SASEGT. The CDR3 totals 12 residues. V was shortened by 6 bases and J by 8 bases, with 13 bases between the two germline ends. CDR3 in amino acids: CASSTQGLGYTF. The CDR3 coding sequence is TGTGCCAGCAGCACCCAGGGGCTCGGCTACACCTTC.

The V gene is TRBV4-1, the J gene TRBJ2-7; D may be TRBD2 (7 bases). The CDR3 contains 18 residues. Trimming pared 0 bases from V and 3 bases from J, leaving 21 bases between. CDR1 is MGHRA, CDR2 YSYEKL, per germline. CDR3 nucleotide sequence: TGCGCCAGCAGCCAAGATGTCCCGGGGGGCGGGAGTCTCTACGAGCAGTACTTC. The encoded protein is CASSQDVPGGGSLYEQYF.

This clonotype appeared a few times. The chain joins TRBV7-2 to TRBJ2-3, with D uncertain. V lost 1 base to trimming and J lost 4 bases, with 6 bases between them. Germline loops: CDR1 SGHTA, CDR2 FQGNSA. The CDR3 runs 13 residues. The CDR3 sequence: CASSLGWADTQYF. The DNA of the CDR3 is TGTGCCAGCAGCTTAGGTTGGGCAGATACGCAGTATTTT.

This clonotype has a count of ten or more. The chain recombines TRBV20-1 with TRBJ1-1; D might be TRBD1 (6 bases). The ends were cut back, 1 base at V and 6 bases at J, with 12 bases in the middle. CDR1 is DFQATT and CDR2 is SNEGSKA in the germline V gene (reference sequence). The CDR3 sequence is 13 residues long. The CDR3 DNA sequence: TGCAGTGCTAGAGCTTTACAGGGATCTGAAGCTTTCTTT. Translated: CSARALQGSEAFF.

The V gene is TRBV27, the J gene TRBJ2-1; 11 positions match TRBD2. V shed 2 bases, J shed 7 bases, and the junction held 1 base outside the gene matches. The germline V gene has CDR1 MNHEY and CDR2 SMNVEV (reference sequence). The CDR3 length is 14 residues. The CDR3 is CASSLASGRNEQFF. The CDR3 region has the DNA TGTGCCAGCAGTTTAGCTAGCGGGAGGAATGAGCAGTTCTTC.

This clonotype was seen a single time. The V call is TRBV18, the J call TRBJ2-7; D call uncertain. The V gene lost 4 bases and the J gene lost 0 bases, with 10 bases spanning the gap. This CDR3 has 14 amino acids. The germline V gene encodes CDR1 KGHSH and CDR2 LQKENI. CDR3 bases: TGTGCCAGCTCACTGCTCGAGAGCTCCTACGAGCAGTACTTC. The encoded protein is CASSLLESSYEQYF.

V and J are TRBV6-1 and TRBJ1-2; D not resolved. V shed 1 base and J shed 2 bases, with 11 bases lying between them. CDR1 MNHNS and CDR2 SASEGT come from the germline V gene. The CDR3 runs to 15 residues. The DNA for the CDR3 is TGTGCCAGCAGTGAAGGTATGGCCTCCAACTATGGCTACACCTTC. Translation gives CASSEGMASNYGYTF.